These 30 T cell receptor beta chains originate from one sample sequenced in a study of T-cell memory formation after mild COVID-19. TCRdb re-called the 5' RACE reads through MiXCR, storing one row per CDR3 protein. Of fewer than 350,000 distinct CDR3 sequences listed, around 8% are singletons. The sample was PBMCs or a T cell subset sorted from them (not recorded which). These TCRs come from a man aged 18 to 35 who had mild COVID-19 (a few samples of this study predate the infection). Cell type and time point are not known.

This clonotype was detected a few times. The CDR3 region has the DNA TGTGCCAGCAGTCCACGGGGCCTTCGGGAGACCCAGTACTTC. Translated: CASSPRGLRETQYF. V is TRBV6-5 and J is TRBJ2-5; either TRBD1 or TRBD2 may fit D (5 bases each). The CDR3 has 14 residues. Germline CDR1 and CDR2: MNHEY and SVGAGI. Trimming shortened V by 5 bases and J by 5 bases, and 15 bases separated the two germline ends.

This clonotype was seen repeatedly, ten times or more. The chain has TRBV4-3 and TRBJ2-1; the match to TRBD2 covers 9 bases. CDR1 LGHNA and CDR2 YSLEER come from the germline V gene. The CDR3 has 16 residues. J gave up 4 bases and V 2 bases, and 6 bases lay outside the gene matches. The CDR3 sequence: CASSQPMAGGYNEQFF. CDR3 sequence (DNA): TGCGCCAGCAGCCAACCGATGGCGGGGGGGTACAATGAGCAGTTCTTC.

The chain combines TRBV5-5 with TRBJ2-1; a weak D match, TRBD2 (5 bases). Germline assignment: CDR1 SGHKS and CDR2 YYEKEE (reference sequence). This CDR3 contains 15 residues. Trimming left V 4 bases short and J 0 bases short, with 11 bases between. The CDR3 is CASSPPGFSYNEQFF. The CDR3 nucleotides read TGTGCCAGCAGCCCCCCGGGGTTCTCCTACAATGAGCAGTTCTTC. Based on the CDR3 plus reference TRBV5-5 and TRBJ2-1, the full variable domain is DAGVTQSPTHLIKTRGQQVTLRCSPISGHKSVSWYQQVLGQGPQFIFQYYEKEERGRGNFPDRFSARQFPNYSSELNVNALLLGDSALYLCASSPPGFSYNEQFFGPGTRLTVL.

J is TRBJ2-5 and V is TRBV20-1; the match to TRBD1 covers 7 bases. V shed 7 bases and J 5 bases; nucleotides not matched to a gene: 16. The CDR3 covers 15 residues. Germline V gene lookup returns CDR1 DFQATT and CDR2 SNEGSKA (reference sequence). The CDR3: CSGSLAGGRRETQYF. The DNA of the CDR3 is TGCAGTGGTAGCCTGGCAGGGGGTAGGCGGGAGACCCAGTACTTC.

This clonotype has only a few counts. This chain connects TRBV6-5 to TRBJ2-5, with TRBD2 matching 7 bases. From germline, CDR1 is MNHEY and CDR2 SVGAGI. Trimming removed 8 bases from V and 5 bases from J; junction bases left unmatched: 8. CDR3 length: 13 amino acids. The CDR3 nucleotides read TGTGCCAGCCGATTGGGAGGGAGGGAGACCCAGTACTTC. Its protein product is CASRLGGRETQYF.

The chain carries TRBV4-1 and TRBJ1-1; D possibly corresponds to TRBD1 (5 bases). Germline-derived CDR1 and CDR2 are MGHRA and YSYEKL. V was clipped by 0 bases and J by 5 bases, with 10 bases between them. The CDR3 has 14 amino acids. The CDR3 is CASSQDRAVTEAFF. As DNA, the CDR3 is TGCGCCAGCAGCCAAGACAGGGCTGTGACTGAAGCTTTCTTT.

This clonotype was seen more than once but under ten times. CDR3 DNA sequence: TGTGCCAGCAGCCAGATAGCGGGGGGGTTCGGAAATGAGCAGTTCTTC. Its protein product is CASSQIAGGFGNEQFF. V is TRBV3-1 and J is TRBJ2-1, with 11 bases matching TRBD2. This CDR3 spans 16 amino acids. CDR1 is LGHDT and CDR2 is YNNKEL in the germline V gene (reference sequence). V lost 3 bases to trimming and J lost 7 bases; unmatched junction nucleotides: 8.

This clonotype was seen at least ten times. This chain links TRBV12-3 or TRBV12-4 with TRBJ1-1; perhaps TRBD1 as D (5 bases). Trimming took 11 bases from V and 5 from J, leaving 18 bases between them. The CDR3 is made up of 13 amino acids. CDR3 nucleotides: TGTGCCGTCGGGGCCTTTGAGGGGACTGAAGCTTTCTTT. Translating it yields CAVGAFEGTEAFF.

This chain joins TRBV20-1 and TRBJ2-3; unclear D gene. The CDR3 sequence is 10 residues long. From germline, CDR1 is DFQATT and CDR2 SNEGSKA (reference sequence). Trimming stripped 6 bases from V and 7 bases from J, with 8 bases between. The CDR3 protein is CSASRNTQYF. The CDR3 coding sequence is TGCAGTGCCTCAAGAAATACGCAGTATTTT.

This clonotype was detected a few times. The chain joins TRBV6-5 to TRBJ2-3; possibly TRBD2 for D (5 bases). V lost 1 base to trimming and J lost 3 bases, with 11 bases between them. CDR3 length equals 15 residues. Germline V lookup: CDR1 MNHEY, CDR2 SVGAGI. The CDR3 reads CASSYLTGETDTQYF. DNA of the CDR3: TGTGCCAGCAGTTACTTGACCGGGGAAACAGATACGCAGTATTTT.

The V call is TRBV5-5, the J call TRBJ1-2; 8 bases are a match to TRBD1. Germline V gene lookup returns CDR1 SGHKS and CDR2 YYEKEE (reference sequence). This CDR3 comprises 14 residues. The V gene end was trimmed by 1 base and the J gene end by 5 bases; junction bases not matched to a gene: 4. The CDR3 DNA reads TGTGCCAGCAGCTTGAACAGGGGGGAGTATGGCTACACCTTC. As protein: CASSLNRGEYGYTF.

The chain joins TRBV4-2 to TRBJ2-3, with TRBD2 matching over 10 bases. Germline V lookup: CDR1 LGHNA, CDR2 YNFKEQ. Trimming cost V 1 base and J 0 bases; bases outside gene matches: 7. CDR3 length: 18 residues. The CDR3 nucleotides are TGTGCCAGCAGCCAAGGCCCTGGACTAGCGGAGAGCACAGATACGCAGTATTTT. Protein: CASSQGPGLAESTDTQYF.

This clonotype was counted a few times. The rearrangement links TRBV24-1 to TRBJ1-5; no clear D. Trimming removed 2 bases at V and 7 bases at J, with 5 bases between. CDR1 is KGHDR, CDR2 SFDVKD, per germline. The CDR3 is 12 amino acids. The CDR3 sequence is CATSDSYQPQHF. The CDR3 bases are TGTGCCACCAGTGATTCGTACCAGCCCCAGCATTTT.

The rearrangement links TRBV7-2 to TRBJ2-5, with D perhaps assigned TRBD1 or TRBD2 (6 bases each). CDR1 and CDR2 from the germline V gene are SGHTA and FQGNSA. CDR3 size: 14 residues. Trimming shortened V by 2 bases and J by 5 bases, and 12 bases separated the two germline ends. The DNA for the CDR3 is TGTGCCAGCAGCTTACTCGGGGGCTGGGAGACCCAGTACTTC. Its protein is CASSLLGGWETQYF.

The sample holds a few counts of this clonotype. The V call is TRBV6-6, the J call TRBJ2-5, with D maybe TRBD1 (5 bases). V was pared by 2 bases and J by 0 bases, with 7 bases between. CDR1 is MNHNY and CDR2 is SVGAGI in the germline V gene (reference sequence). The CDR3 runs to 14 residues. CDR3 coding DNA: TGTGCCAGCAGTTACGTAGGGGACCAAGAGACCCAGTACTTC. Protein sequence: CASSYVGDQETQYF.

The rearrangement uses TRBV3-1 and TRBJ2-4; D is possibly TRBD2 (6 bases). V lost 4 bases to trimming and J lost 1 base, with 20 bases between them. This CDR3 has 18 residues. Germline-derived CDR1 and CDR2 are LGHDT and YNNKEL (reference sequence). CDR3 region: CASSPLRGWDRAKNIQYF. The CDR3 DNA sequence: TGTGCCAGCAGCCCCCTTCGGGGGTGGGATAGGGCCAAAAACATTCAGTACTTC. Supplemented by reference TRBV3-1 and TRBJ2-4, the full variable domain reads DTAVSQTPKYLVTQMGNDKSIKCEQNLGHDTMYWYKQDSKKFLKIMFSYNNKELIINETVPNRFSPKSPDKAHLNLHINSLELGDSAVYFCASSPLRGWDRAKNIQYFGAGTRLSVL.

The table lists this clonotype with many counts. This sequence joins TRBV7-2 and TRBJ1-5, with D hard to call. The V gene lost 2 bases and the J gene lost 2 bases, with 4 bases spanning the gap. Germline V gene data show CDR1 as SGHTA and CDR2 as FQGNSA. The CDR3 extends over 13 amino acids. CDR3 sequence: CASSLRGNQPQHF. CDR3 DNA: TGTGCCAGCAGCTTAAGGGGCAATCAGCCCCAGCATTTT.

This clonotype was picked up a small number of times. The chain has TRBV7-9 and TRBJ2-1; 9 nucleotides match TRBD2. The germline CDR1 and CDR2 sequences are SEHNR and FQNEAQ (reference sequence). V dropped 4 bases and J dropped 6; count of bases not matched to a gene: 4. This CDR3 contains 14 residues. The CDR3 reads CASSSPAGGNEQFF. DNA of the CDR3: TGTGCCAGCAGCTCTCCAGCGGGAGGCAATGAGCAGTTCTTC.

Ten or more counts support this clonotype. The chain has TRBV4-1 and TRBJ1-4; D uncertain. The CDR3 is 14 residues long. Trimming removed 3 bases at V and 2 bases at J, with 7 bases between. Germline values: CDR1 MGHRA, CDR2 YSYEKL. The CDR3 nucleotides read TGCGCCAGCAGCCACCCACGGACTAATGAAAAACTGTTTTTT. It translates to CASSHPRTNEKLFF.

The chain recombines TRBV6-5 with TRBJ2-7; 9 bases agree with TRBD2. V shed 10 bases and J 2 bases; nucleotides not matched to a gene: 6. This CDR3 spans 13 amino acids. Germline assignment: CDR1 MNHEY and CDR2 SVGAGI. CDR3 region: CATIGLAPYEQYF. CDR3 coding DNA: TGTGCCACCATTGGACTAGCGCCCTACGAGCAGTACTTC.

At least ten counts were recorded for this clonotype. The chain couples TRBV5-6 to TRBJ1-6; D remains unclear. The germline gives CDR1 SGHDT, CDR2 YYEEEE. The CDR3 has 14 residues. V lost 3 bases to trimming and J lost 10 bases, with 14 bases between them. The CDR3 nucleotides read TGTGCCAGCAGCTACTTTAACAGAAGATCACCCCTCCACTTT. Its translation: CASSYFNRRSPLHF.

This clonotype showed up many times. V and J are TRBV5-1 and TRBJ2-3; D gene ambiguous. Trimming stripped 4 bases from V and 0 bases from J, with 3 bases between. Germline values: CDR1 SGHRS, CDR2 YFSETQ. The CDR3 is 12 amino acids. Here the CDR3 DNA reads TGCGCCAGCAGCATTAGCACAGATACGCAGTATTTT. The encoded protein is CASSISTDTQYF.

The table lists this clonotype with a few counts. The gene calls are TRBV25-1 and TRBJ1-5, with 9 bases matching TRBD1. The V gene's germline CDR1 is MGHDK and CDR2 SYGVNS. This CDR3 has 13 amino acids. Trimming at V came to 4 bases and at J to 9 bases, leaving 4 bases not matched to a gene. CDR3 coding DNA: TGTGCCAGCAGTGGGACAGGGGATGGGCCCCAGCATTTT. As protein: CASSGTGDGPQHF.

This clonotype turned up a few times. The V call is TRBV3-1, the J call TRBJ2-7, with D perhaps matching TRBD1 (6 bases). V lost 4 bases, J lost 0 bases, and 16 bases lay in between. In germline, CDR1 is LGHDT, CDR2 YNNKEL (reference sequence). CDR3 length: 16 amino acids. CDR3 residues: CASSPRAGVHSYEQYF. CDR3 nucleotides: TGTGCCAGCAGCCCCCGAGCAGGGGTACACTCCTACGAGCAGTACTTC.

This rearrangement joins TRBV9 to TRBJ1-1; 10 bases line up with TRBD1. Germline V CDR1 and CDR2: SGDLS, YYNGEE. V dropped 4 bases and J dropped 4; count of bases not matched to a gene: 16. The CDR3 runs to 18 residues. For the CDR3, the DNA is TGTGCCAGCAGCACTCGACAGGGGGCCGGTGACGGCGGCACTGAAGCTTTCTTT. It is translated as CASSTRQGAGDGGTEAFF.

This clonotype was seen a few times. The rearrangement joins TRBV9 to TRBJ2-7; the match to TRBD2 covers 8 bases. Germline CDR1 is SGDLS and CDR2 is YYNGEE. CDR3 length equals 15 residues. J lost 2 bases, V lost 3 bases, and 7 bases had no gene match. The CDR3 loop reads CASSAVGGATYEQYF. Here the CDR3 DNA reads TGTGCCAGCAGCGCAGTCGGGGGGGCGACCTACGAGCAGTACTTC.

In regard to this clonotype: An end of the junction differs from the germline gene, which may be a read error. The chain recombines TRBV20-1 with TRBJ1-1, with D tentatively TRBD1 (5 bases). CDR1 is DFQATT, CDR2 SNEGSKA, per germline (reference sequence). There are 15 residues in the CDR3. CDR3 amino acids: CSARDPRGGNTEALF. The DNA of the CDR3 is TGCAGTGCTAGAGATCCTCGGGGGGGGAACACTGAAGCTTTATTT.

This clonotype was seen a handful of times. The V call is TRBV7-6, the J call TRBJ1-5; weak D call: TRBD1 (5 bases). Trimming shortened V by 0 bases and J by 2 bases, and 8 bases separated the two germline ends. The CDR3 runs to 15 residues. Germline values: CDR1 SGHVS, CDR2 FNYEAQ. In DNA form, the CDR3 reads TGTGCCAGCAGCTTAGCGGGGCTCGGCAATCAGCCCCAGCATTTT. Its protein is CASSLAGLGNQPQHF.

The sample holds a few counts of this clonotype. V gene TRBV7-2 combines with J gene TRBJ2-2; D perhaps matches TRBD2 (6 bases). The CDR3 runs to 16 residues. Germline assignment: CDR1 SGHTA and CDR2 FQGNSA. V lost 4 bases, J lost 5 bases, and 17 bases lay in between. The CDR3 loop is CASSWGTGGLTGELFF. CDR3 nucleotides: TGTGCCAGCAGCTGGGGGACTGGGGGACTTACCGGGGAGCTGTTTTTT. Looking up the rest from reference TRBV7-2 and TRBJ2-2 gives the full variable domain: GAGVSQSPSNKVTEKGKDVELRCDPISGHTALYWYRQSLGQGLEFLIYFQGNSAPDKSGLPSDRFSAERTGGSVSTLTIQRTQQEDSAVYLCASSWGTGGLTGELFFGEGSRLTVL.

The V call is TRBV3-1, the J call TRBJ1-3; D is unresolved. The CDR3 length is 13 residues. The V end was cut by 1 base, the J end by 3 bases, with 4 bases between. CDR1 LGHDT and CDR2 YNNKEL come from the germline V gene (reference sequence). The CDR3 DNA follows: TGTGCCAGCAGCCAAGTGGTTGGAAACACCATATATTTT. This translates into CASSQVVGNTIYF.